A selection of T cell receptor beta chains follows, all from one sample in a study of CD8 T cells in Susac syndrome. TCRdb reanalysed the immunoSEQ multiplex PCR reads using MiXCR and keeps one entry per CDR3 protein. The table lists about 200,000 distinct CDR3 sequences, 90% to 95% of them singletons, with 0.093% in the top ten. Sequencing was done on a sample of CD4+ T cells from PBMCs. These receptors were taken from a human donor with multiple sclerosis. The CDR3 runs from the conserved cysteine through the conserved F or W. D genes are given only for firm matches. Rows may omit the clone size; those that give it use once, few, many or a size class.

TRBV20-1,NA,TRBD2,12,TRBJ2-7,CSASGRTYEQYF,TGCAGTGCTAGCGGGAGGACCTACGAGCAGTACTTC
TRBV24-1,NA,NA,13,TRBJ1-1,CATSDSGLRGAFF,TGTGCCACCAGTGATTCCGGCCTGCGGGGGGCTTTCTTT
TRBV27,once,NA,14,TRBJ1-2,CASSLQGQGYGYTF,TGTGCCAGCAGTTTACAGGGGCAGGGCTATGGCTACACCTTC
TRBV5-4,NA,TRBD1,13,TRBJ1-2,CASSMDRLAGYTF,TGTGCCAGCAGTATGGACAGGCTTGCTGGCTACACCTTC
TRBV28,NA,NA,15,TRBJ2-6,CASNSGGFGANVLTF,TGTGCCAGCAATTCGGGTGGTTTCGGGGCCAACGTCCTGACTTTC
TRBV18,NA,NA,14,TRBJ2-7,CASSEQIGSYEQYF,TGTGCCAGCTCAGAACAGATAGGGTCCTACGAGCAGTACTTC
TRBV30,NA,NA,13,TRBJ2-5,CAWSVGFQETQYF,TGTGCCTGGAGTGTTGGTTTCCAAGAGACCCAGTACTTC
TRBV24-1,NA,TRBD2,15,TRBJ2-3,CATSGASGSADTQYF,TGTGCCACCAGTGGGGCTAGCGGGAGTGCAGATACGCAGTATTTT
TRBV30,NA,TRBD1,16,TRBJ2-5,CAWSGTPGQGGETQYF,TGTGCCTGGAGTGGAACCCCGGGACAGGGAGGGGAGACCCAGTACTTC
TRBV6-1,once,TRBD1,18,TRBJ2-6,CASSRARNRGPGANVLTF,TGTGCCAGCAGCCGCGCCCGAAACAGGGGGCCGGGGGCCAACGTCCTGACTTTC
TRBV3-1,NA,NA,17,TRBJ2-1,CASSRSHGRSSYNEQFF,TGTGCCAGCAGCCGCTCCCATGGTCGAAGCTCCTACAATGAGCAGTTCTTC
TRBV7-2,NA,NA,13,TRBJ2-3,CASRYRSTDTQYF,TGTGCCAGCAGATACAGGTCTACCGATACGCAGTATTTT
TRBV20-1,NA,NA,11,TRBJ2-5,CSARDLETQYF,TGCAGTGCTAGAGATTTGGAGACCCAGTACTTC
TRBV5-5,NA,NA,13,TRBJ1-1,CASSLTRGTEAFF,TGTGCCAGCAGCTTGACCAGAGGTACGGAAGCTTTCTTT
TRBV29-1,once,TRBD2,13,TRBJ2-3,CCHSGGAGDTQYF,TGCTGTCATAGCGGGGGGGCCGGAGATACGCAGTATTTT
TRBV12-3/TRBV12-4,NA,NA,17,TRBJ2-7,CASSLSPWQAGDYEQYF,TGTGCCAGCAGCCTTTCCCCCTGGCAGGCGGGCGACTACGAGCAGTACTTC
TRBV18,NA,TRBD1,13,TRBJ1-2,CASLTGGNYGYTF,TGTGCCAGCTTGACAGGGGGTAACTATGGCTACACCTTC
TRBV9,NA,NA,14,TRBJ1-2,CASSVARTSYGYTF,TGTGCCAGCAGCGTAGCCCGGACGAGCTATGGCTACACCTTC
TRBV20-1,NA,TRBD2,15,TRBJ2-3,CSAREAGGNTDTQYF,TGCAGTGCTAGGGAAGCGGGGGGGAACACAGATACGCAGTATTTT
TRBV3-1,NA,TRBD2,18,TRBJ2-2,CASSPPFSSGGNTGELFF,TGTGCCAGCAGCCCACCTTTTTCCAGCGGGGGGAACACCGGGGAGCTGTTTTTT
TRBV12-3/TRBV12-4,NA,TRBD2,18,TRBJ2-1,CASSMALAGGSSYNEQFF,TGTGCCAGCAGTATGGCACTAGCGGGAGGCAGCTCCTACAATGAGCAGTTCTTC
TRBV20-1,NA,NA,13,TRBJ1-2,CSARDYKNYGYTF,TGCAGTGCTAGAGATTACAAGAACTATGGCTACACCTTC
TRBV6-5,NA,TRBD2,16,TRBJ2-1,CASSSTGGSSYNEQFF,TGTGCCAGCAGTTCAACCGGGGGGAGCTCCTACAATGAGCAGTTCTTC
TRBV9,NA,NA,17,TRBJ2-3,CASSVARGGRGTDTQYF,TGTGCCAGCAGCGTAGCCCGAGGAGGAAGGGGCACAGATACGCAGTATTTT
TRBV9,NA,NA,17,TRBJ1-6,CASSDPGGQGYNSPLHF,TGTGCCAGCAGCGATCCGGGCGGGCAGGGCTATAATTCACCCCTCCACTTT
TRBV14,NA,NA,10,TRBJ1-2,CASSPRLDPF,TGTGCCAGCAGCCCCAGGCTGGATCCATTC
TRBV6-1,once,TRBD1,16,TRBJ2-7,CASSEGGARGLYEQYF,TGTGCCAGCAGTGAAGGAGGAGCCAGGGGGCTTTACGAGCAGTACTTC
TRBV6-2/TRBV6-3,NA,NA,15,TRBJ2-7,CASSWVEGEPYEQYF,TGTGCCAGCAGTTGGGTTGAGGGGGAACCCTACGAGCAGTACTTC
TRBV5-6,NA,NA,14,TRBJ1-6,CASSGWQDNSPLHF,TGTGCCAGCAGCGGTTGGCAGGATAATTCACCCCTCCACTTT